This is a list of T cell receptor beta chains from one sample in a study of shared clonotypes between healthy human individuals. Produced via immunoSEQ multiplex PCR; TCRdb's table is partial and in-frame only. Of about 2 million clones detected, approximately 94% appear once; the ten largest clones hold more than 0.9%. The sample taken for sequencing was naive CD8+ T cells sorted from blood. All receptors come from a man between 18 and 35 years old in good health. Both conserved end residues are part of each CDR3. Each record gives: CDR3 length, clone size, J gene, V gene, D gene, CDR3 protein, CDR3 DNA. D genes are given only for firm matches. For some rows the clone size is stated as once, few or many, or as a class when expanded; others skip it.

CDR3 length: 16
clone size: .
J gene: TRBJ2-3
V gene: TRBV2
D gene: TRBD2
CDR3 protein: CASSDASGGVIDTQYF
CDR3 DNA: TGTGCCAGCAGTGACGCTAGCGGGGGAGTAATAGATACGCAGTATTTT

CDR3 length: 13
clone size: .
J gene: TRBJ2-7
V gene: TRBV15
D gene: .
CDR3 protein: CATSRAAGDEQYF
CDR3 DNA: TGTGCCACCAGCAGAGCGGCAGGTGACGAGCAGTACTTC

CDR3 length: 16
clone size: .
J gene: TRBJ2-2
V gene: TRBV5-1
D gene: .
CDR3 protein: CASTGMAESLTGELFF
CDR3 DNA: TGCGCCAGCACGGGGATGGCGGAATCGTTGACAGGGGAGCTGTTTTTT

CDR3 length: 13
clone size: .
J gene: TRBJ2-1
V gene: TRBV7-6
D gene: .
CDR3 protein: CASSLGERAEQFF
CDR3 DNA: TGTGCCAGCAGCTTAGGGGAGCGTGCTGAGCAGTTCTTC

CDR3 length: 14
clone size: .
J gene: TRBJ2-3
V gene: TRBV2
D gene: .
CDR3 protein: CASSGLAGTDTQYF
CDR3 DNA: TGTGCCAGCAGTGGTCTAGCTGGCACAGATACGCAGTATTTT

CDR3 length: 15
clone size: .
J gene: TRBJ2-1
V gene: TRBV28
D gene: TRBD2
CDR3 protein: CASSSSGGTPNEQFF
CDR3 DNA: TGTGCCAGCAGTTCTAGCGGGGGGACTCCCAATGAGCAGTTCTTC

CDR3 length: 16
clone size: .
J gene: TRBJ1-2
V gene: TRBV5-1
D gene: .
CDR3 protein: CASSLAQDTGSYGYTF
CDR3 DNA: TGCGCCAGCAGCTTGGCCCAGGACACGGGGAGCTATGGCTACACCTTC

CDR3 length: 16
clone size: .
J gene: TRBJ2-7
V gene: TRBV27
D gene: TRBD1
CDR3 protein: CASSTGRGQISYEQYF
CDR3 DNA: TGTGCCAGCAGTACAGGCAGGGGGCAGATCAGCTACGAGCAGTACTTC

CDR3 length: 13
clone size: .
J gene: TRBJ2-1
V gene: TRBV9
D gene: .
CDR3 protein: CASSAGYGNEQFF
CDR3 DNA: TGTGCCAGCAGCGCCGGGTACGGCAATGAGCAGTTCTTC

CDR3 length: 15
clone size: .
J gene: TRBJ2-5
V gene: TRBV2
D gene: .
CDR3 protein: CASTEVVGVPETQYF
CDR3 DNA: TGTGCCAGCACTGAAGTAGTCGGAGTTCCAGAGACCCAGTACTTC

CDR3 length: 14
clone size: .
J gene: TRBJ2-1
V gene: TRBV9
D gene: .
CDR3 protein: CASSALTGLYEQFF
CDR3 DNA: TGTGCCAGCAGCGCATTGACAGGTCTCTATGAGCAGTTCTTC

CDR3 length: 15
clone size: .
J gene: TRBJ2-7
V gene: TRBV6-6
D gene: .
CDR3 protein: CASSYSRGSSYEQYF
CDR3 DNA: TGTGCCAGCAGTTACTCCCGGGGCAGCTCCTACGAGCAGTACTTC

CDR3 length: 14
clone size: .
J gene: TRBJ2-2
V gene: TRBV30
D gene: .
CDR3 protein: CAWERTVNTGELFF
CDR3 DNA: TGTGCCTGGGAAAGGACTGTGAACACCGGGGAGCTGTTTTTT

CDR3 length: 15
clone size: once
J gene: TRBJ1-4
V gene: TRBV6-1
D gene: .
CDR3 protein: CASSPTGGVGEKLFF
CDR3 DNA: TGTGCCAGCAGCCCCACGGGGGGAGTAGGGGAAAAACTGTTTTTT

CDR3 length: 13
clone size: .
J gene: TRBJ2-2
V gene: TRBV19
D gene: .
CDR3 protein: CATLDREAGELFF
CDR3 DNA: TGTGCCACCCTTGACAGGGAGGCCGGGGAGCTGTTTTTT

CDR3 length: 15
clone size: .
J gene: TRBJ2-3
V gene: TRBV5-6
D gene: .
CDR3 protein: CASSLAVGGSDTQYF
CDR3 DNA: TGTGCCAGCAGCTTGGCGGTAGGAGGTTCAGATACGCAGTATTTT

CDR3 length: 11
clone size: .
J gene: TRBJ2-7
V gene: TRBV7-9
D gene: .
CDR3 protein: CASSPEFEQYF
CDR3 DNA: TGTGCCAGCAGCCCAGAGTTCGAGCAGTACTTC

CDR3 length: 15
clone size: .
J gene: TRBJ1-1
V gene: TRBV27
D gene: .
CDR3 protein: CASSLSLIGRTEAFF
CDR3 DNA: TGTGCCAGCAGTTTATCCCTCATCGGCAGGACTGAAGCTTTCTTT

CDR3 length: 13
clone size: .
J gene: TRBJ2-1
V gene: TRBV30
D gene: TRBD2
CDR3 protein: CAWTSGRSGEQFF
CDR3 DNA: TGTGCCTGGACGAGCGGGAGGTCAGGTGAGCAGTTCTTC

CDR3 length: 15
clone size: .
J gene: TRBJ2-1
V gene: TRBV6-5
D gene: TRBD2
CDR3 protein: CASSSSGLAVHEQFF
CDR3 DNA: TGTGCCAGCAGTAGTTCGGGACTAGCGGTCCATGAGCAGTTCTTC

CDR3 length: 13
clone size: .
J gene: TRBJ2-7
V gene: TRBV7-9
D gene: .
CDR3 protein: CASSFSGVYEQYF
CDR3 DNA: TGTGCCAGCAGCTTCTCGGGGGTTTACGAGCAGTACTTC

CDR3 length: 15
clone size: once
J gene: TRBJ2-7
V gene: TRBV29-1
D gene: .
CDR3 protein: CSVLYTTGRDYEQYF
CDR3 DNA: TGCAGCGTTCTATACACCACTGGCAGGGACTACGAGCAGTACTTC

CDR3 length: 15
clone size: .
J gene: TRBJ2-5
V gene: TRBV13
D gene: TRBD1
CDR3 protein: CASSAYRDREETQYF
CDR3 DNA: TGTGCCAGCAGCGCGTACCGGGACAGGGAAGAGACCCAGTACTTC

CDR3 length: 15
clone size: .
J gene: TRBJ1-5
V gene: TRBV12-5
D gene: .
CDR3 protein: CASGSGRRRCQPQHF
CDR3 DNA: TGTGCTAGTGGCTCCGGGAGGCGGCGGTGTCAGCCCCAGCATTTT

CDR3 length: 15
clone size: once
J gene: TRBJ2-7
V gene: TRBV19
D gene: TRBD2
CDR3 protein: CASSLLAVSSYEQYF
CDR3 DNA: TGTGCCAGTAGTCTACTAGCGGTTAGCTCCTACGAGCAGTACTTC

CDR3 length: 13
clone size: .
J gene: TRBJ2-7
V gene: TRBV6-5
D gene: .
CDR3 protein: CASSLDRSYEQYF
CDR3 DNA: TGTGCCAGCAGCTTGGACAGATCCTACGAGCAGTACTTC

CDR3 length: 14
clone size: .
J gene: TRBJ2-7
V gene: TRBV6-1
D gene: .
CDR3 protein: CASSSTRAPYEQYF
CDR3 DNA: TGTGCCAGCAGTAGTACCAGGGCCCCCTACGAGCAGTACTTC

CDR3 length: 14
clone size: .
J gene: TRBJ2-7
V gene: TRBV28
D gene: TRBD1
CDR3 protein: CASSIAGTAYEQYF
CDR3 DNA: TGTGCCAGCAGTATCGCCGGGACAGCCTACGAGCAGTACTTC

CDR3 length: 17
clone size: .
J gene: TRBJ1-3
V gene: TRBV11-3
D gene: .
CDR3 protein: CASSPRRDTHSGNTIYF
CDR3 DNA: TGTGCCAGCAGCCCAAGGCGGGACACACACTCTGGAAACACCATATATTTT

CDR3 length: 15
clone size: once
J gene: TRBJ2-3
V gene: TRBV5-6
D gene: TRBD1
CDR3 protein: CASSLEQGVTDTQYF
CDR3 DNA: TGTGCCAGCAGCTTGGAACAGGGGGTCACAGATACGCAGTATTTT

CDR3 length: 15
clone size: once
J gene: TRBJ1-1
V gene: TRBV9
D gene: TRBD1
CDR3 protein: CASSPGGEMNTEAFF
CDR3 DNA: TGTGCCAGCAGCCCAGGGGGCGAGATGAACACTGAAGCTTTCTTT

CDR3 length: 14
clone size: .
J gene: TRBJ2-7
V gene: TRBV27
D gene: .
CDR3 protein: CASSLTGYSYEQYF
CDR3 DNA: TGTGCCAGCAGTCTCACAGGATACTCCTACGAGCAGTACTTC

CDR3 length: 16
clone size: .
J gene: TRBJ2-7
V gene: TRBV6-5
D gene: TRBD2
CDR3 protein: CASSYSSSGALYEQYF
CDR3 DNA: TGTGCCAGCAGTTACTCCAGTAGCGGGGCTTTGTACGAGCAGTACTTC

CDR3 length: 18
clone size: .
J gene: TRBJ2-1
V gene: TRBV7-9
D gene: TRBD2
CDR3 protein: CASSSPRLAGGIYNEQFF
CDR3 DNA: TGTGCCAGCAGCTCACCCAGACTAGCGGGGGGGATCTACAATGAGCAGTTCTTC

CDR3 length: 14
clone size: .
J gene: TRBJ2-5
V gene: TRBV7-3
D gene: .
CDR3 protein: CASSLTGGQETQYF
CDR3 DNA: TGTGCCAGCAGCTTAACGGGTGGGCAAGAGACCCAGTACTTC

CDR3 length: 16
clone size: .
J gene: TRBJ1-2
V gene: TRBV14
D gene: .
CDR3 protein: CASSQSFRPGGSGYTF
CDR3 DNA: TGTGCCAGCAGCCAATCCTTTCGGCCCGGGGGGAGCGGCTACACCTTC

CDR3 length: 13
clone size: .
J gene: TRBJ1-1
V gene: TRBV19
D gene: .
CDR3 protein: CASSQDNGAEAFF
CDR3 DNA: TGTGCCAGTAGTCAGGATAATGGGGCTGAAGCTTTCTTT

CDR3 length: 11
clone size: .
J gene: TRBJ2-1
V gene: TRBV13
D gene: .
CDR3 protein: CASSFRGDPFF
CDR3 DNA: TGTGCCAGCAGCTTCAGGGGGGACCCGTTCTTC

CDR3 length: 17
clone size: .
J gene: TRBJ2-7
V gene: TRBV27
D gene: .
CDR3 protein: CASSSSHLRGPGDEQYF
CDR3 DNA: TGTGCCAGCAGTTCCTCCCACCTTCGCGGACCCGGGGACGAGCAGTACTTC

CDR3 length: 10
clone size: few
J gene: TRBJ2-1
V gene: TRBV29-1
D gene: .
CDR3 protein: CSVESNEQFF
CDR3 DNA: TGCAGCGTTGAGTCCAATGAGCAGTTCTTC

CDR3 length: 10
clone size: .
J gene: TRBJ2-1
V gene: TRBV27
D gene: .
CDR3 protein: CASSFPEQFF
CDR3 DNA: TGTGCCAGCAGTTTCCCTGAGCAGTTCTTC

CDR3 length: 12
clone size: .
J gene: TRBJ2-7
V gene: TRBV9
D gene: TRBD2
CDR3 protein: CASKRGPYEQYF
CDR3 DNA: TGTGCCAGCAAGCGGGGACCCTACGAGCAGTACTTC

CDR3 length: 15
clone size: .
J gene: TRBJ2-3
V gene: TRBV10-1
D gene: .
CDR3 protein: CASSTGTMSTDTQYF
CDR3 DNA: TGCGCCAGCAGTACCGGGACGATGAGCACAGATACGCAGTATTTT

CDR3 length: 13
clone size: .
J gene: TRBJ2-3
V gene: TRBV5-1
D gene: .
CDR3 protein: CASSPSGTDTQYF
CDR3 DNA: TGCGCCAGCAGCCCCTCCGGCACAGATACGCAGTATTTT

CDR3 length: 15
clone size: .
J gene: TRBJ2-5
V gene: TRBV7-9
D gene: .
CDR3 protein: CASSSLLTGQETQYF
CDR3 DNA: TGTGCCAGCAGCTCACTCTTGACAGGCCAAGAGACCCAGTACTTC

CDR3 length: 16
clone size: .
J gene: TRBJ2-1
V gene: TRBV4-1
D gene: TRBD2
CDR3 protein: CASSPPGGSSYNEQFF
CDR3 DNA: TGCGCCAGCAGCCCCCCCGGGGGGAGCTCCTACAATGAGCAGTTCTTC

CDR3 length: 15
clone size: once
J gene: TRBJ1-1
V gene: TRBV13
D gene: .
CDR3 protein: CASSLGVTVNTEAFF
CDR3 DNA: TGTGCCAGCAGCTTAGGGGTCACAGTGAACACTGAAGCTTTCTTT

CDR3 length: 12
clone size: .
J gene: TRBJ2-7
V gene: TRBV10-2
D gene: .
CDR3 protein: CASRAGGSEQYF
CDR3 DNA: TGCGCCAGCAGGGCTGGGGGGAGCGAGCAGTACTTC

CDR3 length: 14
clone size: once
J gene: TRBJ2-7
V gene: TRBV19
D gene: TRBD2
CDR3 protein: CASSITGLAAEQYF
CDR3 DNA: TGTGCCAGTAGTATAACGGGACTAGCCGCTGAGCAGTACTTC

CDR3 length: 15
clone size: .
J gene: TRBJ2-7
V gene: TRBV4-3
D gene: TRBD2
CDR3 protein: CASSPGLAASYEQYF
CDR3 DNA: TGCGCCAGCAGCCCGGGACTAGCCGCTTCCTACGAGCAGTACTTC

CDR3 length: 14
clone size: few
J gene: TRBJ1-2
V gene: TRBV7-9
D gene: .
CDR3 protein: CASSPTGPSYGYTF
CDR3 DNA: TGTGCCAGCAGCCCGACAGGACCAAGCTATGGCTACACCTTC

CDR3 length: 15
clone size: .
J gene: TRBJ2-3
V gene: TRBV9
D gene: .
CDR3 protein: CASSVGGGSTDTQYF
CDR3 DNA: TGTGCCAGCAGCGTAGGTGGGGGTAGCACAGATACGCAGTATTTT

CDR3 length: 18
clone size: .
J gene: TRBJ2-5
V gene: TRBV5-4
D gene: TRBD2
CDR3 protein: CASSLGTSGGPYQETQYF
CDR3 DNA: TGTGCCAGCAGCTTGGGGACTAGCGGGGGCCCGTACCAAGAGACCCAGTACTTC